This T cell receptor beta chain was captured by sequencing in a study of blood T cells in healthy people across ages. Broader study findings: Age advanced and TCR beta diversity per million T cells fell, roughly linearly. As naive T cell percentage varied, TCR beta diversity correlated strongly with it. Estimated diversity across one million T cells was deemed an underestimate.

For the second PCR, which ran for about 6 to 11 cycles, a sample-barcoded 5' primer and a J-beta primer mix were used. TCRdb re-derived calls from the 5' RACE reads in MiXCR, one entry per CDR3 protein. The table records approximately 1.5 million distinct CDR3 sequences, approximately 32% of them present only once. This clonotype appeared a few times. What it binds is unknown. Every participating donor contributed 7.5 to 10 milliliters of peripheral blood through a draw. The CDR3 is made up of 18 amino acids. The germline V gene encodes CDR1 MDHEN and CDR2 SYDVKM. The V end was cut by 3 bases, the J end by 2 bases, with 22 bases between.

V is TRBV28 and J is TRBJ2-5; a weak D match, TRBD2 (6 bases). The sequencing sample was made of blood. The sequence was obtained from a young woman in good health. The CDR3 is CASSFGYLGEDGQETQYF. In nucleotides, the CDR3 is TGTGCCAGCAGTTTTGGATATCTGGGGGAGGACGGGCAAGAGACCCAGTACTTC.